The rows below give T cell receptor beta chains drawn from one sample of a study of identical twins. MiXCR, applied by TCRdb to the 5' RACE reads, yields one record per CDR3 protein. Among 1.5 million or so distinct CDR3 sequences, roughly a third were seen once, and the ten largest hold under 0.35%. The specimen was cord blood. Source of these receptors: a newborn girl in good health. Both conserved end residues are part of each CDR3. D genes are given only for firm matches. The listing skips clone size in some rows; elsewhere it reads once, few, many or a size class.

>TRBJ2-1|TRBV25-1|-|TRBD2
TGTGCCAGCAGTGAAGGGACTAGCGGGAACAATGAGCAGTTCTTC
CASSEGTSGNNEQFF
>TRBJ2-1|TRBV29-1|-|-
TGCAGCGTTGACGGGCAGGGGTTACCCTACAATGAGCAGTTCTTC
CSVDGQGLPYNEQFF
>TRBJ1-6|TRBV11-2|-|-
TGTGCCAGCAGCTTAGATGTGTCAGCATATAATTCACCCCTCCACTTT
CASSLDVSAYNSPLHF
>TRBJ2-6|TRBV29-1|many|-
TGCAGCGTTGGGCCAGGGTCTGGGGCCAACGTCCTGACTTTC
CSVGPGSGANVLTF
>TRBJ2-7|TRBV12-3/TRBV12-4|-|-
TGTGCCTGCAGTCCTATATTCCCCTCGGGTCACGAGCAGTACTTC
CACSPIFPSGHEQYF
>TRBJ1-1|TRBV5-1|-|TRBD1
TGCGCCAGCAGCTGGGACAGCCTCACTGAAGCTTTCTTT
CASSWDSLTEAFF
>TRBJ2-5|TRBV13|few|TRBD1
TGTGCCAGCAGCTTACTGACGGGAACAGGGGAGCAGTACTTC
CASSLLTGTGEQYF
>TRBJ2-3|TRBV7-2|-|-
TGTGCCAGCAGACCCCGGCTCCTTCCCACAGATACGCAGTATTTT
CASRPRLLPTDTQYF
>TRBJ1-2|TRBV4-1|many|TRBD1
TGCGCCAGCAGCCAAACCGGGACAGGGTATGGCTACACCTTC
CASSQTGTGYGYTF
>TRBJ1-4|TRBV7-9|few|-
TGTGCCAGCAGCTTTTTCGGTAATGAAAAACTGTTTTTT
CASSFFGNEKLFF
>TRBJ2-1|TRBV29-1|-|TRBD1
TGCAGCGTTGATAAACAGGGGAATGAGCAGTTCTTC
CSVDKQGNEQFF
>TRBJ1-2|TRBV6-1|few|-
TGTGCCAGCAGCCTTGGGAACACCTTCTATGGCTACACCTTC
CASSLGNTFYGYTF
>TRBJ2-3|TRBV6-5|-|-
TGTGCCATCGGTGGGCCTGCTGGCACAGATACGCAGTATTTT
CAIGGPAGTDTQYF
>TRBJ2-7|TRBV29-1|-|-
TGCAGCGTTGGGGGGACAGGGTTCGAGCGGGGGGCCTACGAGCAGTACTTC
CSVGGTGFERGAYEQYF
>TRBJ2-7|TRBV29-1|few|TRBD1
TGCAGCGCACGACAGGGCTGGCCCTACGAGCAGTACTTC
CSARQGWPYEQYF
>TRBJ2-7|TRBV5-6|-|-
TGTGCCAGCAGCTTGGAGGAGGACCCCTTTGGTATCCAGTACTTC
CASSLEEDPFGIQYF
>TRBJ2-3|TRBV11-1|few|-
TGTGCCAGCAGCTTCCAGGAATCGGGCACAGATACGCAGTATTTT
CASSFQESGTDTQYF
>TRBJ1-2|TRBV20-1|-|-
TGCAGTGCTAGAGTGCCGGATGGCTACACCTTC
CSARVPDGYTF
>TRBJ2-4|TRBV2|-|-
TGTGCCAGCAACCGGGTGGGGTTAGATGAGCAGTACTTC
CASNRVGLDEQYF
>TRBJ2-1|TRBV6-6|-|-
TGTGCCAGCAGTTACAAACTAGAGCCCTACAATGAGCAGTTCTTC
CASSYKLEPYNEQFF
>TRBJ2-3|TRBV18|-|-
TGTGCCAGCTCACCACAGGGCGCTCACACAGATACGCAGTATTTT
CASSPQGAHTDTQYF
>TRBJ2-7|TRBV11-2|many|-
TGTGCCAGCAGCTTAGAGCCGTCCTACGAGCAGTACTTC
CASSLEPSYEQYF
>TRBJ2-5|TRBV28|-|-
TGTGCCAGCAGTTCCCCCAGGGCGGTACAAGAGACCCAGTACTTC
CASSSPRAVQETQYF